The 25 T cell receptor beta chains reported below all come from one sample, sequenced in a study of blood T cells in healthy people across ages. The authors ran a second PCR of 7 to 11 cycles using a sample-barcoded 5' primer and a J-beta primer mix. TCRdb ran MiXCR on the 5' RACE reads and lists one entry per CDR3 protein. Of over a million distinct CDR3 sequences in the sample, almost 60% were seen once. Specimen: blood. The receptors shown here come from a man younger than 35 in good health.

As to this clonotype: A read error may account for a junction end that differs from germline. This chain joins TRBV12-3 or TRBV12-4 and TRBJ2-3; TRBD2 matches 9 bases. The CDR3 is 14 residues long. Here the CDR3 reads CASRLAGVSDTQYF. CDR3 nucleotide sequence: TGTGCCAGCAGGTTAGCGGGAGTGTCAGATACGCAGTATTTT.

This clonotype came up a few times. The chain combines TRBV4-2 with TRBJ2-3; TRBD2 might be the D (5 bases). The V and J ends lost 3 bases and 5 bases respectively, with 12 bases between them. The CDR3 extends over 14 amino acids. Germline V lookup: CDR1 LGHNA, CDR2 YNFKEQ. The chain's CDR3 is CASSQEEGEDTQYF. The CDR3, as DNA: TGTGCCAGCAGCCAGGAGGAAGGAGAAGATACGCAGTATTTT.

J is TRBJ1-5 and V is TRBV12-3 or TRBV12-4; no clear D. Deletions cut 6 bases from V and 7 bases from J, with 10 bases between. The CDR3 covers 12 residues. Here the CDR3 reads CASSATRQPQHF. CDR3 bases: TGTGCCAGCAGCGCGACCCGACAGCCCCAGCATTTT.

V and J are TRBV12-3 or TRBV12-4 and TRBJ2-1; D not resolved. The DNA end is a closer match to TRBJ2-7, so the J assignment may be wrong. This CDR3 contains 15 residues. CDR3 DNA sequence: TGTGCCAGCAGTTTGCCGCCCGGTAACATCTACGAGCAGTACTTC. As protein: CASSLPPGNIYEQYF.

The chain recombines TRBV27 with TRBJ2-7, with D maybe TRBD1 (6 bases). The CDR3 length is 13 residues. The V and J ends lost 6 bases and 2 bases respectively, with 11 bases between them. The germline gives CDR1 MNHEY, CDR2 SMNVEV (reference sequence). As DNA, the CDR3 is TGTGCCAGCAGGACAGGATTTACCTACGAGCAGTACTTC. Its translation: CASRTGFTYEQYF.

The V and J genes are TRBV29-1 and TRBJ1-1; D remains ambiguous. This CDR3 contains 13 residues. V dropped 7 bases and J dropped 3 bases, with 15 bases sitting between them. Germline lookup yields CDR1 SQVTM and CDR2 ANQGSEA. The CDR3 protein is CSAREQPHTEAFF. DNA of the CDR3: TGCAGCGCTCGCGAACAGCCGCACACTGAAGCTTTCTTT.

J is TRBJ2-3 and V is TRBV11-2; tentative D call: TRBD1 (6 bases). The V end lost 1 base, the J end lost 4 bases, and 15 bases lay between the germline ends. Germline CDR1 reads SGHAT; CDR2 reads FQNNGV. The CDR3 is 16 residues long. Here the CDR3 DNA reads TGTGCCAGCAGCTTAGTCGTTCTCACAGGGTCAGATACGCAGTATTTT. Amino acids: CASSLVVLTGSDTQYF.

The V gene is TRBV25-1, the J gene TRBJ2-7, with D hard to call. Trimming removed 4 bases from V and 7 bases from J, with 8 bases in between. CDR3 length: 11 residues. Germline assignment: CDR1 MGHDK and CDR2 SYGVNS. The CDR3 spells CASSAGSEQYF. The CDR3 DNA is TGTGCCAGCAGTGCTGGTTCGGAGCAGTACTTC.

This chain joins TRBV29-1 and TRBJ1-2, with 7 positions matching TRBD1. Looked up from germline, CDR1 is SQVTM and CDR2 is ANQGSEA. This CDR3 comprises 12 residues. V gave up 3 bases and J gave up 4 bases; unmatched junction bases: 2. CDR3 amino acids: CSVETGIYGYTF. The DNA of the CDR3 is TGCAGCGTTGAGACAGGGATCTATGGCTACACCTTC. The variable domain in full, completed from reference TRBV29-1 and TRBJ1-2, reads SAVISQKPSRDICQRGTSLTIQCQVDSQVTMMFWYRQQPGQSLTLIATANQGSEATYESGFVIDKFPISRPNLTFSTLTVSNMSPEDSSIYLCSVETGIYGYTFGSGTRLTVV.

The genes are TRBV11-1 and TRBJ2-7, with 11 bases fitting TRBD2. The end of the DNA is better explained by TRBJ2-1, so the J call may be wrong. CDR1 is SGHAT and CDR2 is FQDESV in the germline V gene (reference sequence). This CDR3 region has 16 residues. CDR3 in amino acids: CASSLAAGTSGNEQFF. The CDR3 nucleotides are TGTGCCAGCAGCTTAGCTGCCGGGACTAGCGGTAATGAGCAGTTCTTC.

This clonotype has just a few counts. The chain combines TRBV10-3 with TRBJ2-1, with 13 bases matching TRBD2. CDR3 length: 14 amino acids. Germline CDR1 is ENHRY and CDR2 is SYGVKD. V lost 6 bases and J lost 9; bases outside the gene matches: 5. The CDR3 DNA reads TGTGCCATCAGAGGACTAGCGGGAGTGGTTGAGCAGTTCTTC. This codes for CAIRGLAGVVEQFF.

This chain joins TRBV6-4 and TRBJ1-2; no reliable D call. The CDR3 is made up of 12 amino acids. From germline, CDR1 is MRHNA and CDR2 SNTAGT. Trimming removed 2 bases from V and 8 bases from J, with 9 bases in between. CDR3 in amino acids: CASSDRYQGYTF. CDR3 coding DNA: TGTGCCAGCAGTGACCGATATCAGGGCTACACCTTC.

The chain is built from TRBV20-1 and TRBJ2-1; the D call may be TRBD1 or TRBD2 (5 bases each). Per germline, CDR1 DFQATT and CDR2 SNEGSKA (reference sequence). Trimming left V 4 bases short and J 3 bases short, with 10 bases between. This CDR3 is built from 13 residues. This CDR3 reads CSAKLDSYNEQFF. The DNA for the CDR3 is TGCAGTGCTAAACTAGACAGCTACAATGAGCAGTTCTTC.

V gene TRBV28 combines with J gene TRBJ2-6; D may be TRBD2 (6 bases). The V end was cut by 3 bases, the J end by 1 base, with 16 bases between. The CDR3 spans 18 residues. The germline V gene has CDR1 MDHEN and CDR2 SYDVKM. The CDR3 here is CASSLRPPGTSGANVLTF. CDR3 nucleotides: TGTGCCAGCAGTTTGCGGCCCCCTGGGACTTCTGGGGCCAACGTCCTGACTTTC.

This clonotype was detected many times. CDR3 sequence: CASSDPRGLAYEQYF. In DNA form, the CDR3 reads TGTGCCAGCAGCGACCCCCGGGGCCTTGCTTACGAGCAGTACTTC. This chain joins TRBV5-6 and TRBJ2-7; either TRBD1 or TRBD2 may supply D (5 bases each). Germline assignment: CDR1 SGHDT and CDR2 YYEEEE. V lost 4 bases and J lost 4, with 18 bases in between. This CDR3 is 15 amino acids long.

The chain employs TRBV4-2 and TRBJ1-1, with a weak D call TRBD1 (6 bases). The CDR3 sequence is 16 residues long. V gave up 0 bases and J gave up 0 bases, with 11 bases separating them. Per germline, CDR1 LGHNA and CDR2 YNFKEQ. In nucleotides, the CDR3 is TGTGCCAGCAGCCAAGAGGACAGATTCCTGAACACTGAAGCTTTCTTT. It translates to CASSQEDRFLNTEAFF.

CDR3 amino acids: CASSSPPGRANLEKLFF. CDR3 DNA: TGTGCCAGCAGCTCGCCACCGGGACGCGCGAACCTCGAAAAACTGTTTTTT. The rearrangement uses TRBV7-9 and TRBJ1-4; maybe TRBD1 (5 bases). V was shortened by 4 bases and J by 8 bases, with 23 bases between the two germline ends. The CDR3 consists of 17 residues. Germline CDR1 SEHNR, CDR2 FQNEAQ (reference sequence).

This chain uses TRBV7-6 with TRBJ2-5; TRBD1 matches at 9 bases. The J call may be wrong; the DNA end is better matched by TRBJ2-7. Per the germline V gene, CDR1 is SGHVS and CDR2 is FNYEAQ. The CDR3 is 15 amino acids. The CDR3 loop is CASSPTGGGGYEQYF. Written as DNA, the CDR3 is TGTGCCAGCAGTCCGACAGGGGGAGGTGGCTACGAGCAGTACTTC.

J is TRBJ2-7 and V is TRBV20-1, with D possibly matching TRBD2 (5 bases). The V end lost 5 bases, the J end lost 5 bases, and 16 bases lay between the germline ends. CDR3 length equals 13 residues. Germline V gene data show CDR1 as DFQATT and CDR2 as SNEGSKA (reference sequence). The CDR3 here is CSASTRAHHEQYF. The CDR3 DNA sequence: TGCAGTGCTTCCACTAGGGCCCACCACGAGCAGTACTTC.

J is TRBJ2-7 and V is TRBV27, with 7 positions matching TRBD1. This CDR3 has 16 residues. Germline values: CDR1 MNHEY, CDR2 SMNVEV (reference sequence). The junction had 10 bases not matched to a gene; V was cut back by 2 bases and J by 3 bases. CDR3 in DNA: TGTGCCAGCAGTTTAGATTTCCCCGGGACAGACTACGAGCAGTACTTC. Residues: CASSLDFPGTDYEQYF.

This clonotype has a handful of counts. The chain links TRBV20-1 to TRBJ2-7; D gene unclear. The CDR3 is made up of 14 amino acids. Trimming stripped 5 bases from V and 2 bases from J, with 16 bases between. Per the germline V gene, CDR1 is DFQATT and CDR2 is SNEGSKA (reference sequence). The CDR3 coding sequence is TGCAGTGCTCCCGCTCTGGGCCAGACCTACGAGCAGTACTTC. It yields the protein CSAPALGQTYEQYF.

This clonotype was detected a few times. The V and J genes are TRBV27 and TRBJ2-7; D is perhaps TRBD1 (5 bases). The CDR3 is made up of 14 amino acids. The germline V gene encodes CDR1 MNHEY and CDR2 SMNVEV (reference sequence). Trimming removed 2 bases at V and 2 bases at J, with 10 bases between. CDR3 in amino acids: CASSLLGATYEQYF. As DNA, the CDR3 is TGTGCCAGCAGTTTACTAGGGGCCACCTACGAGCAGTACTTC.

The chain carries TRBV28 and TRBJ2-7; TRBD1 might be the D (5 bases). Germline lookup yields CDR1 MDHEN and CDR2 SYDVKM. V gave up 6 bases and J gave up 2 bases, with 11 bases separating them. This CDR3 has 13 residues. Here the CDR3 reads CASRGAQTYEQYF. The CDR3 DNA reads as TGTGCCAGCAGAGGGGCGCAGACCTACGAGCAGTACTTC.

CDR3 in amino acids: CASSQDGTSVETQYF. The CDR3 nucleotides read TGCGCCAGCAGCCAAGATGGAACTAGCGTGGAGACCCAGTACTTC. The chain links TRBV4-1 to TRBJ2-5, with 7 nucleotides matching TRBD2. The CDR3 extends over 15 amino acids. V dropped 0 bases and J dropped 5; count of bases not matched to a gene: 6. Germline loops: CDR1 MGHRA, CDR2 YSYEKL.

CDR3 protein: CASSQESNSGGSYEQYF. CDR3 nucleotides: TGCGCCAGCAGCCAAGAAAGTAATAGCGGGGGTTCCTACGAGCAGTACTTC. The rearrangement links TRBV4-3 to TRBJ2-7, with 9 nucleotides matching TRBD2. With 0 bases clipped from V and 1 base from J, the junction kept 7 bases outside the gene matches. The CDR3 sequence is 17 residues long. From germline, CDR1 is LGHNA and CDR2 YSLEER.